The 15 T cell receptor beta chains given below trace back to one sample, sequenced in a study of blood T cell repertoires in COVID-19. Sequencing used immunoSEQ multiplex PCR; TCRdb keeps in-frame clones, though not all of them. Of around 200,000 clones listed, around 80% are singletons. Specimen: peripheral blood. Receptors were obtained from a woman aged 65 to 85 with acute or convalescent COVID-19.

The rearrangement uses TRBV4-2 and TRBJ1-3; 9 bases are shared with TRBD1. Per germline, CDR1 LGHNA and CDR2 YNFKEQ. J gave up 10 bases and V 4 bases, and 14 bases lay outside the gene matches. The CDR3 has 16 amino acids. CDR3 region: CASSPTGTGRSGTIYF. The CDR3 region has the DNA TGTGCCAGCAGCCCAACCGGGACAGGGAGGTCGGGGACCATATATTTT.

The rearrangement links TRBV6-5 to TRBJ1-1; D unclear. Germline V gives CDR1 MNHEY, CDR2 SVGAGI. V lost 7 bases to trimming and J lost 2 bases, with 11 bases between them. This CDR3 comprises 13 residues. In nucleotides, the CDR3 is TGTGCCAGCACCGTGGAGTCTAACACTGAAGCTTTCTTT. It codes for CASTVESNTEAFF.

V and J are TRBV28 and TRBJ1-1, with D uncertain. There are 14 residues in the CDR3. The germline V gene encodes CDR1 MDHEN and CDR2 SYDVKM. V lost 3 bases and J lost 0, with 8 bases in between. The CDR3 loop reads CASSFNGMNTEAFF. In nucleotides, the CDR3 is TGTGCCAGCAGTTTTAACGGTATGAACACTGAAGCTTTCTTT.

The CDR3 sequence is CASSQEGSGPLQFF. Written as DNA, the CDR3 is TGTGCCAGCAGCCAAGAGGGGTCAGGGCCCCTTCAGTTCTTC. The chain uses TRBV4-2 and TRBJ2-1; tentative D call: TRBD1 (5 bases). With 0 bases removed from V and 13 bases from J, the gap between germline ends came to 16 bases. CDR3 length: 14 amino acids. In germline, CDR1 is LGHNA, CDR2 YNFKEQ.

The V and J genes are TRBV6-5 and TRBJ2-2; 9 positions match TRBD1. Germline-derived CDR1 and CDR2 are MNHEY and SVGAGI. Trimming at V came to 6 bases and at J to 5 bases, leaving 7 bases not matched to a gene. The CDR3 is 15 amino acids. Here the CDR3 reads CASSSGQGDTGELFF. DNA of the CDR3: TGTGCCAGCAGCTCGGGACAGGGCGATACCGGGGAGCTGTTTTTT.

This chain joins TRBV7-2 and TRBJ1-2; 8 bases are shared with TRBD1. This CDR3 is built from 16 residues. From germline, CDR1 is SGHTA and CDR2 FQGNSA. The ends lost 4 bases at V and 4 bases at J; junction bases unmatched: 11. CDR3 protein: CASSSRWAGGLYGYTF. The CDR3 DNA sequence: TGTGCCAGCAGCTCACGATGGGCAGGGGGCCTCTATGGCTACACCTTC. Filled out from reference TRBV7-2 and TRBJ1-2, the complete variable domain reads GAGVSQSPSNKVTEKGKDVELRCDPISGHTALYWYRQSLGQGLEFLIYFQGNSAPDKSGLPSDRFSAERTGGSVSTLTIQRTQQEDSAVYLCASSSRWAGGLYGYTFGSGTRLTVV.

This clone occurred a few times. The gene calls are TRBV6-1 and TRBJ2-5, with 12 bases lining up with TRBD2. This CDR3 contains 15 residues. Trimming took 2 bases from V and 5 from J; bases not matched to a gene: 3. Germline-derived CDR1 and CDR2 are MNHNS and SASEGT. CDR3 residues: CASSELAGGPETQYF. CDR3 sequence (DNA): TGTGCCAGCAGTGAACTAGCGGGAGGGCCGGAGACCCAGTACTTC.

V and J are TRBV6-1 and TRBJ1-2, with 8 bases aligning to TRBD1. CDR3 size: 15 residues. Per germline, CDR1 MNHNS and CDR2 SASEGT. V was clipped by 3 bases and J by 1 base; unmatched bases: 4. The CDR3 reads CASSDGQGGNYGYTF. Written as DNA, the CDR3 is TGTGCCAGCAGTGACGGACAGGGTGGTAACTATGGCTACACCTTC.

This chain joins TRBV13 and TRBJ2-1, with TRBD2 matching 9 bases. Germline lookup yields CDR1 PRHDT and CDR2 FYEKMQ (reference sequence). CDR3 length equals 16 residues. The junction had 9 bases not matched to a gene; V was cut back by 5 bases and J by 4 bases. In nucleotides, the CDR3 is TGTGCCAGCAGCCCCGACCGACTAGCGGTATACAATGAGCAGTTCTTC. Translating it yields CASSPDRLAVYNEQFF.

The V and J genes are TRBV28 and TRBJ2-1, with D tentatively TRBD2 (6 bases). Germline V gene sequence: CDR1 MDHEN, CDR2 SYDVKM. V was pared by 2 bases and J by 3 bases, with 11 bases between. The length of the CDR3 is 15 residues. CDR3 DNA: TGTGCCAGCAGTTTACCGGGAGTATTCTACAATGAGCAGTTCTTC. Its protein product is CASSLPGVFYNEQFF.

The chain links TRBV24-1 to TRBJ2-2; D not resolved. Germline CDR1 is KGHDR and CDR2 is SFDVKD. V was shortened by 5 bases and J by 2 bases, with 8 bases between the two germline ends. This CDR3 has 14 amino acids. CDR3 amino acids: CATSVNSNTGELFF. For the CDR3, the DNA is TGTGCCACCAGTGTTAACAGCAACACCGGGGAGCTGTTTTTT.

This clone occurred once. The chain uses TRBV27 and TRBJ2-7, with 12 bases matching TRBD2. The CDR3 is 21 amino acids. CDR1 MNHEY and CDR2 SMNVEV come from the germline V gene (reference sequence). Germline trimming cut 3 bases from V and 1 base from J; bases unmatched to any gene: 19. This chain's CDR3 is CASSFREPRTSGIRVSYEQYF. The CDR3 nucleotides are TGTGCCAGCAGTTTCAGGGAGCCCCGGACTAGCGGGATCCGGGTTTCCTACGAGCAGTACTTC.

This chain uses TRBV28 with TRBJ2-1, with 12 bases that match TRBD1. Germline loops: CDR1 MDHEN, CDR2 SYDVKM. J lost 5 bases, V lost 6 bases, and 2 bases had no gene match. The CDR3 covers 14 residues. In DNA form, the CDR3 reads TGTGCCAGCAGAGGGGACAGGGGGCACAATGAGCAGTTCTTC. Its protein is CASRGDRGHNEQFF. Looking up the rest from reference TRBV28 and TRBJ2-1 gives the full variable domain: DVKVTQSSRYLVKRTGEKVFLECVQDMDHENMFWYRQDPGLGLRLIYFSYDVKMKEKGDIPEGYSVSREKKERFSLILESASTNQTSMYLCASRGDRGHNEQFFGPGTRLTVL.

The chain couples TRBV6-4 to TRBJ2-1, with a tentative D call TRBD1 (5 bases). The CDR3 has 14 amino acids. Trimming left V 2 bases short and J 1 base short, with 6 bases between. Germline CDR1 and CDR2: MRHNA and SNTAGT. The CDR3 DNA is TGTGCCAGCAGTGACAAGGGGTCCTACAATGAGCAGTTCTTC. This sequence encodes CASSDKGSYNEQFF.

The chain is built from TRBV6-6 and TRBJ2-3; 10 bases agree with TRBD2. Per germline, CDR1 MNHNY and CDR2 SVGAGI (reference sequence). The ends lost 8 bases at V and 9 bases at J; junction bases unmatched: 5. CDR3 length: 12 residues. This CDR3 is CASLSGGRTQYF. The CDR3 DNA follows: TGTGCCAGCCTTAGCGGGGGGAGAACGCAGTATTTT.